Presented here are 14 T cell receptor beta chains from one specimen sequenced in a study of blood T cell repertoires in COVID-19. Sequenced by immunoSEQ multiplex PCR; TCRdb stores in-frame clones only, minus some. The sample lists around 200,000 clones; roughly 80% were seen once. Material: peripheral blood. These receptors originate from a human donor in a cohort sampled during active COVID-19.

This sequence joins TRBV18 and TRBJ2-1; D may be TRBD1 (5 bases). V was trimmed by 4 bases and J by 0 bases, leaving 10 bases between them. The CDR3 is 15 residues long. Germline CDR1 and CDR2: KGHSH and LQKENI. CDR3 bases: TGTGCCAGCTCACTACAGGACACCTCCTACAATGAGCAGTTCTTC. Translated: CASSLQDTSYNEQFF.

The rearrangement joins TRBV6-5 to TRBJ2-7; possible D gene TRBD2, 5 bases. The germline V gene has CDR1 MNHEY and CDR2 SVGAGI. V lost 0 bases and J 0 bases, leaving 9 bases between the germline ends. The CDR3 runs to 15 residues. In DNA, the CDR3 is TGTGCCAGCAGTTACTCCACTAGGAGCTCCTACGAGCAGTACTTC. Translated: CASSYSTRSSYEQYF.

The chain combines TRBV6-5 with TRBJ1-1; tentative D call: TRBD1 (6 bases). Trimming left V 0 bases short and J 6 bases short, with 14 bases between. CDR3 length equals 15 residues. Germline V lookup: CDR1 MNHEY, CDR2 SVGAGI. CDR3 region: CASSYSIWGLAEAFF. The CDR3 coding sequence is TGTGCCAGCAGTTACTCGATTTGGGGGCTGGCTGAAGCTTTCTTT.

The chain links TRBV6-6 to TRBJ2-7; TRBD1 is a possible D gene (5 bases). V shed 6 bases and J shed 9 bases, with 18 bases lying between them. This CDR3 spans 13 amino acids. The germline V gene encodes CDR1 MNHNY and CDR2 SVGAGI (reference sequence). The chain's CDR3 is CASRNPQDRGQYF. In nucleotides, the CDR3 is TGTGCCAGCAGAAACCCACAGGACCGAGGGCAGTACTTC.

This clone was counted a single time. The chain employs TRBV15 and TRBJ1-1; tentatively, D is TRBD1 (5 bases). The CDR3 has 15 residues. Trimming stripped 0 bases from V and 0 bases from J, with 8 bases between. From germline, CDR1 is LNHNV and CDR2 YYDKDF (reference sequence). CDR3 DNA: TGTGCCACCAGCAGAGAAGACAGAATGAACACTGAAGCTTTCTTT. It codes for CATSREDRMNTEAFF. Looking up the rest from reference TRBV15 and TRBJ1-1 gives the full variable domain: DAMVIQNPRYQVTQFGKPVTLSCSQTLNHNVMYWYQQKSSQAPKLLFHYYDKDFNNEADTPDNFQSRRPNTSFCFLDIRSPGLGDTAMYLCATSREDRMNTEAFFGQGTRLTVV.

CDR3 in amino acids: CSVALAGGRDTQYF. CDR3 DNA sequence: TGCAGCGTTGCACTAGCGGGAGGAAGAGATACGCAGTATTTT. This chain joins TRBV29-1 and TRBJ2-3, with TRBD2 matching over 12 bases. J was trimmed by 5 bases and V by 4 bases; bases with no gene match: 4. The CDR3 runs 14 residues. Per germline, CDR1 SQVTM and CDR2 ANQGSEA.

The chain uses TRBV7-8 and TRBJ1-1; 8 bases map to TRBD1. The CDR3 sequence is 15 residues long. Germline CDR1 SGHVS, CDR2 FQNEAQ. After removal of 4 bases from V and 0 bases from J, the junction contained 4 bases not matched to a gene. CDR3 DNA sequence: TGTGCCAGCAGCTCACAGGGACAGGTGAACACTGAAGCTTTCTTT. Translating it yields CASSSQGQVNTEAFF.

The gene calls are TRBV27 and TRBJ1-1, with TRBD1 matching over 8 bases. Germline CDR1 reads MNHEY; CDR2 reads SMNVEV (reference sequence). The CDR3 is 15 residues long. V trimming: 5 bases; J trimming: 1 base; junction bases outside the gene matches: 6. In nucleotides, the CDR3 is TGTGCCAGCAGTCTTCGGACAGGGCGGAACACTGAAGCTTTCTTT. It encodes CASSLRTGRNTEAFF.

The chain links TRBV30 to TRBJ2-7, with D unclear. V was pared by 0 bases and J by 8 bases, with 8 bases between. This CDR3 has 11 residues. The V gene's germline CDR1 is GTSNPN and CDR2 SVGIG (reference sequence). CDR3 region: CAWSVSYKQYF. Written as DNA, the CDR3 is TGTGCCTGGAGTGTATCGTACAAGCAGTACTTC.

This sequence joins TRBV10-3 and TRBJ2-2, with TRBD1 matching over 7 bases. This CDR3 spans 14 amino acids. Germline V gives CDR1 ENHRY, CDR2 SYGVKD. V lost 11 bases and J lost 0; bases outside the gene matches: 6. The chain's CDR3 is CALGTAANTGELFF. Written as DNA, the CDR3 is TGTGCCCTCGGGACAGCTGCGAACACCGGGGAGCTGTTTTTT.

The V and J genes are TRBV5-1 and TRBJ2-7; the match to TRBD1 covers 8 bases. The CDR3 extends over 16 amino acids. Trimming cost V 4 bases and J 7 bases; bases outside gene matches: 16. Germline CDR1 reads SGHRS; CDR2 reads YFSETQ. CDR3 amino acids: CASSRGPGTGPQEQYF. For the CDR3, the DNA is TGCGCCAGCAGCCGTGGGCCCGGGACAGGACCGCAAGAGCAGTACTTC.

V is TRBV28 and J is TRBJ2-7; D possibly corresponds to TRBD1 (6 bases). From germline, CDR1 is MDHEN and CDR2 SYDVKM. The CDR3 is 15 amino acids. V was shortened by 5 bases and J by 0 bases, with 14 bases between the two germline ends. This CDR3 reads CASSTYREVSYEQYF. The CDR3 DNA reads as TGTGCCAGCAGTACCTACAGGGAAGTCTCCTACGAGCAGTACTTC.

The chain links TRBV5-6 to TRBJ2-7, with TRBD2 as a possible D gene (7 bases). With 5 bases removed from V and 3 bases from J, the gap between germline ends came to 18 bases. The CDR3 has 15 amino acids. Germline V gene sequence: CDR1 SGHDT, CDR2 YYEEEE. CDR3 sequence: CASSLRGAGVYEQYF. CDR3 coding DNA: TGTGCCAGCAGTCTCCGGGGGGCAGGGGTCTACGAGCAGTACTTC. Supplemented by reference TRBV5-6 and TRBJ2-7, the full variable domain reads DAGVTQSPTHLIKTRGQQVTLRCSPKSGHDTVSWYQQALGQGPQFIFQYYEEEERQRGNFPDRFSGHQFPNYSSELNVNALLLGDSALYLCASSLRGAGVYEQYFGPGTRLTVT.

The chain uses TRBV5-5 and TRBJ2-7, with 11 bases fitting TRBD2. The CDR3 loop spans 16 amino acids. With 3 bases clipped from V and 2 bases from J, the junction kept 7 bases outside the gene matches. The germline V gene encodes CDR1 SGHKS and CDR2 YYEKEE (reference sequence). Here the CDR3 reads CASSYSPTSGTYEQYF. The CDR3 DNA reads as TGTGCCAGCAGCTATTCCCCGACTAGCGGGACCTACGAGCAGTACTTC.